This T cell receptor (beta chain) was recorded in a study of blood T cell repertoires in COVID-19. Study details: Sites across the United States, Italy and Spain contributed samples from acute and convalescent COVID-19. From T cells, B-cell-depleted T cells, or PBMCs came the material, which was cDNA or gDNA.

Per germline, CDR1 SNHLY and CDR2 FYNNEI. The CDR3 has 14 residues. V lost 0 bases and J lost 9, with 12 bases in between. Original processing notes: For nucleated cells, counts were estimated from reference gene primer amplification. TCRdb's copy holds only in-frame clones and misses some; the assay was immunoSEQ multiplex PCR. That table supplies the V and J calls and clone size; D and trimming were determined from the DNA. The data contain about 140,000 clones, about four fifths of them singletons. This sequence was found in a woman aged 55-70 years with acute or convalescent COVID-19. The specimen sequenced was peripheral blood. The chain uses TRBV2 and TRBJ2-1; possible D gene TRBD2, 5 bases. CDR3 in amino acids: CASSEAGEISEQFF. DNA for the CDR3: TGTGCCAGCAGTGAAGCCGGGGAAATATCTGAGCAGTTCTTC.